Sequencing of this T cell receptor beta chain was carried out in a study of cytomegalovirus exposure and HLA in healthy donors. In the PCR, 60 Vbeta and 13 Jbeta primers were used. Profiling relied on immunoSEQ multiplex PCR, and the TCRdb table lists in-frame clones only, not all of them. The data show over 100,000 clones, 82% seen once. V shed 0 bases and J shed 2 bases, with 16 bases lying between them. CDR1 is LNHDA and CDR2 is SQIVND in the germline V gene (reference sequence). The CDR3 spans 17 residues. This TCR was sampled from a woman in her forties or fifties in good health and CMV-seropositive. The V call is TRBV19, the J call TRBJ1-1; D perhaps matches TRBD1 (6 bases). The sequencing input was PBMCs. The CDR3 DNA follows: TGTGCCAGTAGTATAGAGGGGAATAGGGGGTTCAACACTGAAGCTTTCTTT. Translated, it gives CASSIEGNRGFNTEAFF.